This record covers a single T cell receptor (beta chain). These data come from a study of blood T cell repertoires in COVID-19. Study-level background: Sample material is recorded as cDNA or gDNA derived from T cells, B-cell-depleted T cells, or PBMCs.

The germline CDR1 and CDR2 sequences are SEHNR and FQNEAQ (reference sequence). The CDR3 covers 15 residues. Trimming removed 3 bases at V and 3 bases at J, with 12 bases between. Data came from immunoSEQ multiplex PCR; TCRdb stores just in-frame clones and leaves some out. This sample yields 310,000 or so clones, of which 70% to 90% are seen a single time; roughly 4.1% belongs to the top ten. The chain has TRBV7-9 and TRBJ2-1, with D unresolved. The receptor's source is a woman aged 50 to 60 with active or convalescent COVID-19. The source material was peripheral blood. The CDR3: CASSFSELSYNEQFF. In nucleotides, the CDR3 is TGTGCCAGCAGCTTTTCGGAGTTAAGCTACAATGAGCAGTTCTTC.